The sample holds a few counts of the clone carrying this T cell receptor beta chain. Its antigen remains unknown. Sampling times: baseline, cycle 4 day 1, cycle 7 day 1. The method was immunoSEQ multiplex PCR; TCRdb's version includes in-frame clones alone and lacks a portion of them. The sample contains 70,000 to 75,000 clones, about 85% of which appear only once. The V gene's germline CDR1 is MNHNY and CDR2 SVGAGI (reference sequence). The CDR3 covers 12 residues. The V gene lost 4 bases and the J gene lost 0 bases, with 4 bases spanning the gap. These data belong to a study of OX40 agonist ivuxolimab in advanced cancers. Study at large: All patients had ivuxolimab intravenously every 2 weeks at 0.01 to 10 mg/kg.

Overall study findings and caveats: Relative to CD4+, CD8+ T cells held more expanded clones on average. At doses 0.1 to 3.0 mg/kg, CD4+ and CD8+ clones expanded.

The clonotype originates from an adult with an advanced solid tumor such as melanoma, head and neck, liver or kidney cancer. The sequencing used CD4+ or CD8+ T cells sorted from blood, collected in a trial of the OX40 agonist ivuxolimab. The J gene is TRBJ2-7, the V gene TRBV6-6; D unclear. CDR3 loop: CASSSYSYEQYF. The CDR3 DNA reads TGTGCCAGCAGTTCCTACTCCTACGAGCAGTACTTC.